The T cell receptor beta chain described here comes from a study of graft-versus-host responses after intestinal transplantation. Study-level background: Recipients received multivisceral, liver-intestinal, or isolated intestinal transplants. Each recipient received anti-thymocyte globulin induction, then tacrolimus and steroids for approximately three years.

The protocol was immunoSEQ multiplex PCR, while the TCRdb copy is restricted to in-frame clones and leaves out a portion. The sample consists of fewer than 80,000 clones, 90% of them appearing once. Regarding the study as a whole: Present in recipient marrow, GvH clones included some that appeared first in ileum or blood. In patients with graft-donor T cell macrochimerism, allograft graft-versus-host to host-versus-graft clonal ratios were high.

Of note for this clone: Its target is unknown.

The CDR3 length is 16 residues. The germline gives CDR1 MRHNA, CDR2 SNTAGT. The V and J ends lost 8 bases and 2 bases respectively, with 22 bases between them. The chain recombines TRBV6-4 with TRBJ2-7, with D possibly being TRBD1 (5 bases). The sequenced sample was unstimulated CD8+ T cells sorted from spleen or lymph node cells, obtained before transplant. This receptor was obtained from a human donor who was the organ donor for an intestinal transplant. CDR3 protein: CASPREPLTLTYEQYF. The CDR3 nucleotides are TGTGCCAGCCCCAGGGAACCCTTAACCTTAACCTACGAGCAGTACTTC.